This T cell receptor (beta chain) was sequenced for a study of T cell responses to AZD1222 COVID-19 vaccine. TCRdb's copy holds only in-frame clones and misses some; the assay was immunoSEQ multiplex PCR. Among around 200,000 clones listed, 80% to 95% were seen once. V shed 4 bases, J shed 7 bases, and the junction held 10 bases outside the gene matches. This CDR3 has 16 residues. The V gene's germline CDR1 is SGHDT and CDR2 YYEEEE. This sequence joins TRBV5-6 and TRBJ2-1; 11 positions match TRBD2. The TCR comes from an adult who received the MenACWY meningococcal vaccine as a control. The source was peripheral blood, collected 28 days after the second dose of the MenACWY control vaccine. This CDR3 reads CASSPSSGGAWNEQFF. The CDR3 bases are TGTGCCAGCAGCCCGAGTAGCGGGGGGGCCTGGAATGAGCAGTTCTTC.